The 4 T cell receptor beta chains listed next were all sequenced from one sample in a study of PD-1 blockade in classical Hodgkin lymphoma. Brentuximab vedotin exposure varied among the patients, all of whom had relapsed after autologous stem cell transplantation. Produced via immunoSEQ multiplex PCR; TCRdb's table is partial and in-frame only. The sample carries some 63,000 clones, roughly nine tenths recorded once. This material consisted of peripheral blood mononuclear cells (PBMCs), taken at baseline. The receptors derive from a human donor with classical Hodgkin lymphoma.

This chain connects TRBV5-6 to TRBJ1-1; D gene ambiguous. V was shortened by 2 bases and J by 1 base, with 9 bases between the two germline ends. The CDR3 extends over 14 amino acids. Germline values: CDR1 SGHDT, CDR2 YYEEEE. For the CDR3, the DNA is TGTGCCAGCAGCTTAATGGCGGCGAACACTGAAGCTTTCTTT. Its protein product is CASSLMAANTEAFF.

This clone has just one count. The chain has TRBV6-1 and TRBJ2-7; 12 positions agree with TRBD2. The CDR3 has 14 residues. Losses at the gene ends were 4 bases for V and 4 bases for J; bases not matched to a gene: 2. Germline values: CDR1 MNHNS, CDR2 SASEGT. CDR3 protein: CASSGTSGMYEQYF. The CDR3 DNA is TGTGCCAGCAGTGGGACTAGCGGGATGTACGAGCAGTACTTC.

V gene TRBV11-1 combines with J gene TRBJ1-1; D might be TRBD1 (5 bases). The CDR3 runs to 14 residues. CDR1 is SGHAT and CDR2 is FQDESV in the germline V gene (reference sequence). The V end was cut by 5 bases, the J end by 5 bases, with 15 bases between. Written as DNA, the CDR3 is TGTGCCAGCAGCCCCGGAGGGGTTTGGACTGAAGCTTTCTTT. Translating gives CASSPGGVWTEAFF.

The chain joins TRBV18 to TRBJ2-7; D may match TRBD1 or TRBD2 (5 bases each). Germline loops: CDR1 KGHSH, CDR2 LQKENI. Deletions cut 3 bases from V and 3 bases from J, with 9 bases between. This CDR3 region has 13 residues. The CDR3 nucleotides are TGTGCCAGCTCACCGGGACGCATCTACGAGCAGTACTTC. Translating gives CASSPGRIYEQYF.